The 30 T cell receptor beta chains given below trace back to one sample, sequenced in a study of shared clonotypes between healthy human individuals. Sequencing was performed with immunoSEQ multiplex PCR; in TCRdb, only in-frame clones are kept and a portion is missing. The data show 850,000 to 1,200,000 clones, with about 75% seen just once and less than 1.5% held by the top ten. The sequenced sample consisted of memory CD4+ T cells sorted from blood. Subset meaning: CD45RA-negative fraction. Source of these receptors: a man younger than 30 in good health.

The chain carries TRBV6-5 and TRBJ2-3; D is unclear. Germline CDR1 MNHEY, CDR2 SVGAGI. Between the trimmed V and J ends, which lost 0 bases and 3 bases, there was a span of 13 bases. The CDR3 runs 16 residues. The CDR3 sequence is CASSYSGRVGTDTQYF. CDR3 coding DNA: TGTGCCAGCAGTTACTCGGGCCGGGTGGGGACAGATACGCAGTATTTT.

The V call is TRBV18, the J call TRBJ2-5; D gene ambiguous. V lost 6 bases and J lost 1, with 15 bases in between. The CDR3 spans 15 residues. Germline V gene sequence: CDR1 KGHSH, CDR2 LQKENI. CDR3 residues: CASSSRSVGQETQYF. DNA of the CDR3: TGTGCCAGCTCTTCGAGGTCGGTAGGCCAAGAGACCCAGTACTTC.

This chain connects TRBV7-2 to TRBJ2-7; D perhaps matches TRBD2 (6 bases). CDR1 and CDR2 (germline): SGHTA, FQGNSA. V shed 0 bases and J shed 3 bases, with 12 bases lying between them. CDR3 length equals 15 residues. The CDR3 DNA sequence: TGTGCCAGCAGCTTAGCCTACGGGGGTAACTACGAGCAGTACTTC. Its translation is CASSLAYGGNYEQYF. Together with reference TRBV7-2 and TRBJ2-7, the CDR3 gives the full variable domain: GAGVSQSPSNKVTEKGKDVELRCDPISGHTALYWYRQSLGQGLEFLIYFQGNSAPDKSGLPSDRFSAERTGGSVSTLTIQRTQQEDSAVYLCASSLAYGGNYEQYFGPGTRLTVT.

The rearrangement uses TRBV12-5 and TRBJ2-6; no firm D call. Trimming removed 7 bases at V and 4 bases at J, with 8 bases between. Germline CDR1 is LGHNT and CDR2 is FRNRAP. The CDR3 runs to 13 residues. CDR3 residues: CASAIQGANVLTF. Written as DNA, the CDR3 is TGTGCTAGTGCCATACAGGGGGCCAACGTCCTGACTTTC.

The DNA for the CDR3 is TGTGCCAGTGCCCGGGCCGGGCTAAATTCACCCCTCCACTTT. Protein: CASARAGLNSPLHF. V gene TRBV19 combines with J gene TRBJ1-6; D remains ambiguous. The V gene lost 8 bases and the J gene lost 7 bases, with 15 bases spanning the gap. CDR1 and CDR2 (germline): LNHDA, SQIVND (reference sequence). The CDR3 extends over 14 amino acids.

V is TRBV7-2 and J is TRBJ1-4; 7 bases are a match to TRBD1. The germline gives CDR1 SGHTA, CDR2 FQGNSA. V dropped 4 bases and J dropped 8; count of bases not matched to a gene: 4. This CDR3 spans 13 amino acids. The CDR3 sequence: CASSYGTAEKLFF. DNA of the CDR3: TGTGCCAGCAGCTACGGGACAGCAGAAAAACTGTTTTTT. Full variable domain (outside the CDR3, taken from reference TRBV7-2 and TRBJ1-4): GAGVSQSPSNKVTEKGKDVELRCDPISGHTALYWYRQSLGQGLEFLIYFQGNSAPDKSGLPSDRFSAERTGGSVSTLTIQRTQQEDSAVYLCASSYGTAEKLFFGSGTQLSVL.

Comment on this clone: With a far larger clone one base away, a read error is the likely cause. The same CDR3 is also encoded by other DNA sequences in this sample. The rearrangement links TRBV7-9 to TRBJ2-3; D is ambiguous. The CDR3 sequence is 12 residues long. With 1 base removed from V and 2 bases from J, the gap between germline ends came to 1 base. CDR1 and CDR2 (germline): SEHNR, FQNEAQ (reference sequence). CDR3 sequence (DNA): TGTGCCAGCAGCTTAGACACAGATACGCAGTATTTT. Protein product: CASSLDTDTQYF.

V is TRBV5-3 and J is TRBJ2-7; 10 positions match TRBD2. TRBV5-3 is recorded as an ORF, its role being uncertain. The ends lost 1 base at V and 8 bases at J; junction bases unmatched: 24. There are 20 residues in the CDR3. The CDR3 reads CARSLFFGLAGAPLTSKQYF. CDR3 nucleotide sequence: TGTGCCAGAAGCTTGTTTTTCGGGCTAGCGGGAGCCCCCTTAACCTCCAAGCAGTACTTC.

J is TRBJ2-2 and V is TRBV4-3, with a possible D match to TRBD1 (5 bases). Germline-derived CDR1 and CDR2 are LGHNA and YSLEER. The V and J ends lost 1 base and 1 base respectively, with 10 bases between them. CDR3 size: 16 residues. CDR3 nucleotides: TGCGCCAGCAGCCAAGTAAGGGGTCAGAACACCGGGGAGCTGTTTTTT. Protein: CASSQVRGQNTGELFF.

Here the CDR3 DNA reads TGTGCCAGCAGCCCCCGTGGAGCCTACAATGAGCAGTTCTTC. It yields the protein CASSPRGAYNEQFF. The chain carries TRBV7-9 and TRBJ2-1; D is uncertain. The CDR3 spans 14 residues. With 5 bases removed from V and 2 bases from J, the gap between germline ends came to 10 bases. Germline assignment: CDR1 SEHNR and CDR2 FQNEAQ (reference sequence).

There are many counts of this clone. This CDR3 is CASSLDRGRVNTGELFF. CDR3 sequence (DNA): TGTGCCAGCAGCTTAGACAGGGGAAGAGTTAACACCGGGGAGCTGTTTTTT. The rearrangement joins TRBV11-2 to TRBJ2-2; a weak D match, TRBD1 (6 bases). The ends were cut back, 0 bases at V and 2 bases at J, with 13 bases in the middle. Germline V CDR1 and CDR2: SGHAT, FQNNGV. The CDR3 is made up of 17 amino acids.

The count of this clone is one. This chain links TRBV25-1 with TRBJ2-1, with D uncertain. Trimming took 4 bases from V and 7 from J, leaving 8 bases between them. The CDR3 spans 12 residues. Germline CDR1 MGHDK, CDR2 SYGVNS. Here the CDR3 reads CASSALGNEQFF. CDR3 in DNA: TGTGCCAGCAGTGCGTTAGGGAATGAGCAGTTCTTC.

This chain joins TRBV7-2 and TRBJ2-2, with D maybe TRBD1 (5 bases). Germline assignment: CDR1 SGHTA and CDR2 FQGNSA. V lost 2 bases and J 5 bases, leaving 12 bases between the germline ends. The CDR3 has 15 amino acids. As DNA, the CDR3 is TGTGCCAGCAGCTTAAGATATAAGGGGACCGGGGAGCTGTTTTTT. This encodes CASSLRYKGTGELFF.

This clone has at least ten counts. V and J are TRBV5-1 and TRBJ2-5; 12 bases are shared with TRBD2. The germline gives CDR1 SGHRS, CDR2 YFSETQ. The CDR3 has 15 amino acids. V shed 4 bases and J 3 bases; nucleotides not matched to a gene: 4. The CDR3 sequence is CASSELAGGKETQYF. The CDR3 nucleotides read TGCGCCAGCAGCGAACTAGCGGGGGGAAAAGAGACCCAGTACTTC. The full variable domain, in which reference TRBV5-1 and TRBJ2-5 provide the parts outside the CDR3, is KAGVTQTPRYLIKTRGQQVTLSCSPISGHRSVSWYQQTPGQGLQFLFEYFSETQRNKGNFPGRFSGRQFSNSRSEMNVSTLELGDSALYLCASSELAGGKETQYFGPGTRLLVL.

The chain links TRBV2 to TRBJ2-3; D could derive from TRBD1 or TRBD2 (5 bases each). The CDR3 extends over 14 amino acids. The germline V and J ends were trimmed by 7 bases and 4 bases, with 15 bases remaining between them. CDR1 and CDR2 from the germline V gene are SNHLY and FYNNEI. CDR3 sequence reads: CASIWNGGADTQYF. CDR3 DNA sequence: TGTGCCAGCATCTGGAATGGGGGAGCAGATACGCAGTATTTT.

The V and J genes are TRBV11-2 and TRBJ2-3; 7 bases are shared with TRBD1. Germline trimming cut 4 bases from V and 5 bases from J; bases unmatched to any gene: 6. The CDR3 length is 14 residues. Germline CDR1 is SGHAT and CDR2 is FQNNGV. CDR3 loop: CASSSSRDRDTQYF. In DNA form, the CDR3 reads TGTGCCAGCAGCTCGTCCCGGGACAGAGATACGCAGTATTTT.

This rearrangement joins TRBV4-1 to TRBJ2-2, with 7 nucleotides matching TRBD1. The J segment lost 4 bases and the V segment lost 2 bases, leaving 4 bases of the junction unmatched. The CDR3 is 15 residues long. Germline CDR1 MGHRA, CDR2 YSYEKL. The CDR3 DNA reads TGCGCCAGCAGCCAACAGGGGGACAGCACCGGGGAGCTGTTTTTT. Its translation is CASSQQGDSTGELFF.

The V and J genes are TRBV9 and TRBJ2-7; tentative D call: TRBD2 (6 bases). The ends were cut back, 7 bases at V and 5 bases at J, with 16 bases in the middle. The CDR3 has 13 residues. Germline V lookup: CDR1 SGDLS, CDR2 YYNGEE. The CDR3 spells CASSRDSPHEQYF. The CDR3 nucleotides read TGTGCCAGCTCGCGGGACTCCCCCCACGAGCAGTACTTC.

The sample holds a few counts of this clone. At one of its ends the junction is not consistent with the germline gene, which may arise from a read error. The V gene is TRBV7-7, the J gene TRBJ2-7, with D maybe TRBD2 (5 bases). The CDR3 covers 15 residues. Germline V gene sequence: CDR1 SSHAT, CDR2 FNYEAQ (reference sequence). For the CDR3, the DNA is TGTGCTAGCAGCTTAGCGAAGGTCTCAGTCTCAGAGCAGTACTTC. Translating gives CASSLAKVSVSEQYF.

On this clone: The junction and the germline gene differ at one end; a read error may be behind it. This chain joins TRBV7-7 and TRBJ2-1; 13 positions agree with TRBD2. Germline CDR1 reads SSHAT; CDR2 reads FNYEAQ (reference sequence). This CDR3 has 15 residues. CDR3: CASSSGLAGDNEQFF. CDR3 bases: TGTGCTAGCAGCTCCGGACTAGCGGGAGACAATGAGCAGTTCTTC.

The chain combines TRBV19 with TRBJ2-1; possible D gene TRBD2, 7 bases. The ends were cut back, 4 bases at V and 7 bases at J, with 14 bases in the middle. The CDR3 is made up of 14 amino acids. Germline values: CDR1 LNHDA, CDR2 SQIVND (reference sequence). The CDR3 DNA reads TGTGCCAGTAGTACTCGGGGAGGGGGTAATGAGCAGTTCTTC. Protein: CASSTRGGGNEQFF.

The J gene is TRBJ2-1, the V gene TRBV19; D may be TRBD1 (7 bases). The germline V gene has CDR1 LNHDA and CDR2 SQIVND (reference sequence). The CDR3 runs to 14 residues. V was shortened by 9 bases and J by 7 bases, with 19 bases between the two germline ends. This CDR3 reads CASGGTVSQNEQFF. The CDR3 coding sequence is TGTGCCAGCGGCGGGACAGTGAGCCAAAATGAGCAGTTCTTC.

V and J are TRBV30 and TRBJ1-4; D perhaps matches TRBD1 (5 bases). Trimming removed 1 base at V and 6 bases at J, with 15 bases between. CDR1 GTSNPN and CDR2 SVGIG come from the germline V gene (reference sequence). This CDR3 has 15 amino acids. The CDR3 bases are TGTGCCTGGAGTGGGGGGAGGGGAAAGGATGAAAAACTGTTTTTT. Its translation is CAWSGGRGKDEKLFF.

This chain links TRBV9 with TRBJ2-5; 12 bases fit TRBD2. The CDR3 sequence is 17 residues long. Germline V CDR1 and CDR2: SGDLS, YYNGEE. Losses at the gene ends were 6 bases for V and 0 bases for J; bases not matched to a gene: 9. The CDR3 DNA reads TGTGCCAGCAACCCTACTAGCGGGGGGACGTACCAAGAGACCCAGTACTTC. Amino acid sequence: CASNPTSGGTYQETQYF.

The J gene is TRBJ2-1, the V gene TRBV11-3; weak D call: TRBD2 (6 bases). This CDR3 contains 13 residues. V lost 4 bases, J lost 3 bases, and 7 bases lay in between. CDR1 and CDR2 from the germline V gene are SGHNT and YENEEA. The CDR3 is CASSSDYYNEQFF. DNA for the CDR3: TGTGCCAGCAGCTCGGACTACTACAATGAGCAGTTCTTC.

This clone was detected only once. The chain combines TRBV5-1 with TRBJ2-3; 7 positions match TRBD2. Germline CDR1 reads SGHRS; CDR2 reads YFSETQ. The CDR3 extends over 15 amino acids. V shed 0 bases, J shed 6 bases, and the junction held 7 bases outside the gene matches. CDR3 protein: CASSLGSGGLDTQYF. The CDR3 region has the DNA TGCGCCAGCAGCTTGGGGTCGGGAGGCTTGGATACGCAGTATTTT. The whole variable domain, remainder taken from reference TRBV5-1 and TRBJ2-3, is KAGVTQTPRYLIKTRGQQVTLSCSPISGHRSVSWYQQTPGQGLQFLFEYFSETQRNKGNFPGRFSGRQFSNSRSEMNVSTLELGDSALYLCASSLGSGGLDTQYFGPGTRLTVL.

The CDR3 DNA is TGTGCCAGCAGTTACTCGAGAGACTATGGCTACACCTTC. It specifies CASSYSRDYGYTF. The rearrangement uses TRBV6-6 and TRBJ1-2; D gene ambiguous. The CDR3 spans 13 residues. Trimming cost V 0 bases and J 3 bases, with 5 bases left between them. The germline V gene has CDR1 MNHNY and CDR2 SVGAGI (reference sequence).

This CDR3 reads CASSLGGGHSGNTIYF. The CDR3 DNA reads TGTGCCAGCAGCTTAGGGGGGGGCCATTCTGGAAACACCATATATTTT. The chain joins TRBV7-6 to TRBJ1-3, with D possibly matching TRBD1 (6 bases). Trimming removed 1 base from V and 1 base from J, with 11 bases in between. This CDR3 has 16 amino acids. Germline lookup yields CDR1 SGHVS and CDR2 FNYEAQ.

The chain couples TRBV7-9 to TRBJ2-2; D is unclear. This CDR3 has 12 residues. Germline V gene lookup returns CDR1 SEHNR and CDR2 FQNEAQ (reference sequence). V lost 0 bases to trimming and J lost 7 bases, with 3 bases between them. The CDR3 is CASSLASGELFF. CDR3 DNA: TGTGCCAGCAGCTTAGCTAGCGGGGAGCTGTTTTTT.

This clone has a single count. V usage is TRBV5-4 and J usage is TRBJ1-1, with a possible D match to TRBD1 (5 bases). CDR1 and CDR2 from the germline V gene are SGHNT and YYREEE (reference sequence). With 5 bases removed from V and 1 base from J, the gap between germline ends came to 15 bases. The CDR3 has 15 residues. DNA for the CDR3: TGTGCCAGCAGGTCCGGGACGGCAAAGAACACTGAAGCTTTCTTT. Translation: CASRSGTAKNTEAFF.